What follows are 29 T cell receptor beta chains derived from one specimen sequenced in a study of cytomegalovirus exposure and HLA in healthy donors. Primers: 60 Vbeta forward and 13 Jbeta reverse. TCRdb's table, derived via immunoSEQ multiplex PCR, lists solely in-frame clones and lacks some. The table lists roughly 230,000 clones, around nine tenths of them singletons, with about 1.5% in the top ten. The sample consisted of PBMCs. These receptor sequences come from a girl aged 2 to 9 in good health and CMV-seronegative.

The chain employs TRBV27 and TRBJ2-3; 11 bases map to TRBD2. Germline CDR1 and CDR2: MNHEY and SMNVEV (reference sequence). The CDR3 loop spans 14 amino acids. Losses at the gene ends were 6 bases for V and 6 bases for J; bases not matched to a gene: 5. CDR3 region: CASSSTSGMDTQYF. CDR3 bases: TGTGCCAGCAGCTCGACTAGCGGGATGGATACGCAGTATTTT.

This chain uses TRBV7-6 with TRBJ1-5; 7 positions agree with TRBD1. This CDR3 has 15 amino acids. Trimming at V came to 5 bases and at J to 5 bases, leaving 9 bases not matched to a gene. Per the germline V gene, CDR1 is SGHVS and CDR2 is FNYEAQ. DNA of the CDR3: TGTGCCAGCAGCCAACGACAGGGCCCGGATCAGCCCCAGCATTTT. This encodes CASSQRQGPDQPQHF.

This clone was detected once. The chain has TRBV4-1 and TRBJ1-3; D call uncertain. In germline, CDR1 is MGHRA, CDR2 YSYEKL. The CDR3 sequence is 16 residues long. Trimming pared 1 base from V and 0 bases from J, leaving 10 bases between. CDR3 nucleotides: TGCGCCAGCAGCCAAGCGGACGGGAGCTCTGGAAACACCATATATTTT. This sequence encodes CASSQADGSSGNTIYF.

The chain uses TRBV6-1 and TRBJ1-2, with D possibly TRBD1 on 5 matching bases. CDR1 MNHNS and CDR2 SASEGT come from the germline V gene. The CDR3 covers 11 residues. Trimming left V 0 bases short and J 14 bases short, with 10 bases between. The CDR3 loop reads CASSEARGGTF. The DNA of the CDR3 is TGTGCCAGCAGTGAAGCCCGTGGGGGGACCTTC.

The V and J genes are TRBV5-5 and TRBJ1-1, with no clear D. Per the germline V gene, CDR1 is SGHKS and CDR2 is YYEKEE (reference sequence). The CDR3 extends over 14 amino acids. Trimming pared 0 bases from V and 0 bases from J, leaving 6 bases between. In nucleotides, the CDR3 is TGTGCCAGCAGCTTGGATTCTGTGAACACTGAAGCTTTCTTT. This codes for CASSLDSVNTEAFF.

The genes are TRBV6-6 and TRBJ2-3, with a possible D match to TRBD2 (6 bases). The CDR3 contains 15 residues. Germline loops: CDR1 MNHNY, CDR2 SVGAGI (reference sequence). The germline V and J ends were trimmed by 5 bases and 5 bases, with 17 bases remaining between them. CDR3 residues: CASSHQPGSGDTQYF. In DNA, the CDR3 is TGTGCCAGCAGTCATCAACCCGGGAGTGGAGATACGCAGTATTTT.

The V call is TRBV9, the J call TRBJ2-5, with a weak D call TRBD2 (5 bases). This CDR3 is 15 amino acids long. CDR1 and CDR2 (germline): SGDLS, YYNGEE. The V end lost 0 bases, the J end lost 5 bases, and 14 bases lay between the germline ends. The CDR3 bases are TGTGCCAGCAGCGTAGGGCGGGCCGGCGGGGAGACCCAGTACTTC. This gives the protein CASSVGRAGGETQYF.

The CDR3 nucleotides are TGTGCCAGCACCCTTAGACAGGTTTATAATTCACCCCTCCACTTT. Translation: CASTLRQVYNSPLHF. The chain has TRBV6-5 and TRBJ1-6; D may be TRBD1 (6 bases). Trimming pared 7 bases from V and 4 bases from J, leaving 14 bases between. Germline-derived CDR1 and CDR2 are MNHEY and SVGAGI. CDR3 length: 15 residues.

The gene calls are TRBV19 and TRBJ1-5, with TRBD1 identical over 8 bases. The CDR3 length is 15 residues. Germline assignment: CDR1 LNHDA and CDR2 SQIVND (reference sequence). The junction had 8 bases not matched to a gene; V was cut back by 4 bases and J by 6 bases. The CDR3 sequence is CASSTLRQGTQPQHF. In nucleotides, the CDR3 is TGTGCCAGTAGTACCCTCAGACAGGGGACTCAGCCCCAGCATTTT.

This chain uses TRBV9 with TRBJ2-1; 8 bases line up with TRBD2. Unmatched junction bases numbered 6, after V lost 0 bases and J lost 4 bases. The CDR3 is 16 residues long. CDR1 SGDLS and CDR2 YYNGEE come from the germline V gene. CDR3 amino acids: CASSVGTGGSYNEQFF. CDR3 nucleotide sequence: TGTGCCAGCAGCGTAGGCACGGGGGGGTCTTACAATGAGCAGTTCTTC. The whole variable domain, remainder taken from reference TRBV9 and TRBJ2-1, is DSGVTQTPKHLITATGQRVTLRCSPRSGDLSVYWYQQSLDQGLQFLIQYYNGEERAKGNILERFSAQQFPDLHSELNLSSLELGDSALYFCASSVGTGGSYNEQFFGPGTRLTVL.

This clone was observed once. The chain is built from TRBV6-1 and TRBJ2-5; TRBD2 might be the D (7 bases). The CDR3 extends over 15 amino acids. V lost 6 bases to trimming and J lost 5 bases, with 19 bases between them. Per the germline V gene, CDR1 is MNHNS and CDR2 is SASEGT. DNA for the CDR3: TGTGCCAGCAGCAAAAGGGGGGGGCAGAGGGAGACCCAGTACTTC. Translated: CASSKRGGQRETQYF.

The chain recombines TRBV27 with TRBJ2-1; D is unresolved. The CDR3 is made up of 14 amino acids. The germline V gene has CDR1 MNHEY and CDR2 SMNVEV (reference sequence). Trimming cost V 0 bases and J 4 bases, with 7 bases left between them. CDR3 nucleotide sequence: TGTGCCAGCAGTTTATCGCTGGCTTACAATGAGCAGTTCTTC. Translation gives CASSLSLAYNEQFF.

The chain couples TRBV28 to TRBJ1-1, with 7 bases aligning to TRBD1. Germline CDR1 is MDHEN and CDR2 is SYDVKM. V dropped 6 bases and J dropped 4; count of bases not matched to a gene: 8. CDR3 length: 14 amino acids. Here the CDR3 reads CASRADRVVTEAFF. The CDR3, as DNA: TGTGCCAGCAGGGCCGACAGGGTGGTCACTGAAGCTTTCTTT.

J is TRBJ1-2 and V is TRBV20-1; TRBD1 matches 9 bases. CDR1 is DFQATT, CDR2 SNEGSKA, per germline (reference sequence). V gave up 7 bases and J gave up 3 bases; unmatched junction bases: 0. The CDR3 runs to 11 residues. The CDR3 protein is CSGTGDYGYTF. As DNA, the CDR3 is TGCAGTGGGACAGGGGACTATGGCTACACCTTC.

CDR3 in amino acids: CASSSGLAGTDTQYF. The CDR3 coding sequence is TGTGCCAGCTCATCCGGACTAGCGGGGACAGATACGCAGTATTTT. The chain employs TRBV18 and TRBJ2-3; 12 bases agree with TRBD2. Germline CDR1 KGHSH, CDR2 LQKENI. The CDR3 has 15 residues. V lost 5 bases to trimming and J lost 3 bases; unmatched junction nucleotides: 3.

The J gene is TRBJ2-5, the V gene TRBV7-2; 7 nucleotides match TRBD1. CDR1 is SGHTA and CDR2 is FQGNSA in the germline V gene. After removal of 4 bases from V and 7 bases from J, the junction contained 9 bases not matched to a gene. The CDR3 has 14 residues. CDR3 protein: CASSWDSSQGTQYF. For the CDR3, the DNA is TGTGCCAGCAGCTGGGACAGCTCCCAGGGGACCCAGTACTTC.

This chain uses TRBV30 with TRBJ1-5; 9 positions match TRBD1. CDR3 size: 12 residues. Germline CDR1 and CDR2: GTSNPN and SVGIG (reference sequence). Trimming removed 7 bases from V and 6 bases from J; junction bases left unmatched: 4. The CDR3 loop reads CALQGAGQPQHF. The DNA for the CDR3 is TGTGCCTTACAGGGGGCGGGTCAGCCCCAGCATTTT.

This chain uses TRBV6-1 with TRBJ1-3; D gene unclear. Trimming shortened V by 6 bases and J by 0 bases, and 6 bases separated the two germline ends. CDR1 and CDR2 (germline): MNHNS, SASEGT. This CDR3 is 13 amino acids long. CDR3 DNA sequence: TGTGCCAGCAGACTTTCCTCTGGAAACACCATATATTTT. Amino acids: CASRLSSGNTIYF.

The genes are TRBV4-2 and TRBJ2-2, with 8 positions matching TRBD2. CDR3 size: 19 residues. Germline V gene lookup returns CDR1 LGHNA and CDR2 YNFKEQ. Losses at the gene ends were 2 bases for V and 2 bases for J; bases not matched to a gene: 13. The CDR3 sequence: CASSQPPTDRGGNTGELFF. The CDR3, as DNA: TGTGCCAGCAGCCAACCACCAACCGACCGGGGGGGCAACACCGGGGAGCTGTTTTTT.

This sequence joins TRBV9 and TRBJ1-1, with a weak D call TRBD1 (5 bases). V lost 2 bases and J lost 4, with 15 bases in between. This CDR3 spans 15 amino acids. The germline V gene has CDR1 SGDLS and CDR2 YYNGEE. CDR3 nucleotide sequence: TGTGCCAGCAGCGTGGGGGGGGGTGAGGGCACTGAAGCTTTCTTT. It encodes CASSVGGGEGTEAFF.

This chain joins TRBV6-5 and TRBJ1-2; D may be TRBD1 (5 bases). Trimming cost V 2 bases and J 3 bases, with 16 bases left between them. CDR1 is MNHEY, CDR2 SVGAGI, per germline. The CDR3 spans 16 residues. This CDR3 is CASSYRYGGPDYGYTF. The CDR3 nucleotides read TGTGCCAGCAGTTACAGATACGGGGGACCGGACTATGGCTACACCTTC.

The rearrangement links TRBV27 to TRBJ1-5; 9 positions agree with TRBD1. The CDR3 has 16 residues. V shed 5 bases, J shed 0 bases, and the junction held 5 bases outside the gene matches. Germline V CDR1 and CDR2: MNHEY, SMNVEV (reference sequence). CDR3 residues: CASSPGTGLSNQPQHF. In DNA, the CDR3 is TGTGCCAGCAGTCCGGGGACAGGGCTTAGCAATCAGCCCCAGCATTTT.

Concerning this clone: In the same sample, other DNA sequences code for this CDR3. The gene calls are TRBV27 and TRBJ2-7; TRBD2 matches 7 bases. The V gene's germline CDR1 is MNHEY and CDR2 SMNVEV (reference sequence). The junction had 7 bases not matched to a gene; V was cut back by 6 bases and J by 2 bases. The CDR3 is 14 residues long. CDR3 in amino acids: CASSFSGTTYEQYF. DNA of the CDR3: TGTGCCAGCAGCTTTTCCGGGACTACCTACGAGCAGTACTTC.

The J gene is TRBJ1-1, the V gene TRBV29-1; 8 nucleotides agree with TRBD1. This CDR3 has 13 residues. The junction had 6 bases not matched to a gene; V was cut back by 4 bases and J by 5 bases. CDR1 SQVTM and CDR2 ANQGSEA come from the germline V gene. The CDR3 DNA reads TGCAGCGTTGTTTTGGACAGGGTTACTGAAGCTTTCTTT. Encoded protein: CSVVLDRVTEAFF.

J is TRBJ1-6 and V is TRBV5-1, with D perhaps matching TRBD1 (6 bases). V was clipped by 0 bases and J by 9 bases, with 16 bases between them. Germline assignment: CDR1 SGHRS and CDR2 YFSETQ. The CDR3 is made up of 16 amino acids. Written as DNA, the CDR3 is TGCGCCAGCAGCTTGGATCCTGCGGGGGCGGCTTCACCCCTCCACTTT. This gives the protein CASSLDPAGAASPLHF.

The chain has TRBV5-5 and TRBJ1-4; TRBD1 might be the D (5 bases). The CDR3 is made up of 15 amino acids. Germline CDR1 and CDR2: SGHKS and YYEKEE (reference sequence). V was cut by 3 bases and J by 1 base, with 10 bases left in between. CDR3 residues: CASSSREGTNEKLFF. CDR3 DNA sequence: TGTGCCAGCAGCTCCAGGGAGGGAACTAATGAAAAACTGTTTTTT.

This clone turned up a few times. V gene TRBV27 combines with J gene TRBJ1-1; 11 bases map to TRBD1. The germline V gene encodes CDR1 MNHEY and CDR2 SMNVEV (reference sequence). This CDR3 has 16 residues. The J segment lost 0 bases and the V segment lost 10 bases, leaving 10 bases of the junction unmatched. The CDR3 loop reads CATKRTGGALNTEAFF. Here the CDR3 DNA reads TGTGCCACCAAGAGGACAGGGGGCGCCTTGAACACTGAAGCTTTCTTT.

The genes are TRBV5-8 and TRBJ2-7, with TRBD2 identical over 8 bases. Germline CDR1 reads SGHTS; CDR2 reads YDEGEE. The trim removed 3 bases at V and 3 bases at J, leaving 5 bases unmatched. The CDR3 is made up of 14 amino acids. The CDR3 DNA sequence: TGTGCCAGCAGCTATAGCGGGGTAGTCTACGAGCAGTACTTC. Amino acid sequence: CASSYSGVVYEQYF. The full variable domain, completed using reference TRBV5-8 and TRBJ2-7, is EAGVTQSPTHLIKTRGQQATLRCSPISGHTSVYWYQQALGLGLQFLLWYDEGEERNRGNFPPRFSGRQFPNYSSELNVNALELEDSALYLCASSYSGVVYEQYFGPGTRLTVT.

V gene TRBV21-1 combines with J gene TRBJ1-2; the DNA was not used to check the table's D call, TRBD1. TRBV21-1 is annotated as a pseudogene. The length of the CDR3 is 14 residues. CDR3 bases: TGTGCCAGCAGGGGCGCCGTTTTTAACTATGGCTACACCTTC. This gives the protein CASRGAVFNYGYTF.